This TCR beta chain was recorded in a study of control samples from healthy donors and cancer patients. Profiled with immunoSEQ multiplex PCR; TCRdb holds only in-frame clones, not every one. The data contain about 26,000 clones, around 83% of them singletons. Trimming left V 4 bases short and J 8 bases short, with 8 bases between. The germline gives CDR1 SNHLY, CDR2 FYNNEI. CDR3 size: 11 residues. The source of this sequence is a man aged 60 to 69 with colorectal cancer. This chain uses TRBV2 with TRBJ1-2; the D is unclear. The sample taken for sequencing was PBMCs. The CDR3 region has the DNA TGTGCCAGCAGTGCTGTGGACGGCTACACCTTC. It is translated as CASSAVDGYTF. The full variable domain, in which reference TRBV2 and TRBJ1-2 provide the parts outside the CDR3, is EPEVTQTPSHQVTQMGQEVILRCVPISNHLYFYWYRQILGQKVEFLVSFYNNEISEKSEIFDDQFSVERPDGSNFTLKIRSTKLEDSAMYFCASSAVDGYTFGSGTRLTVV.